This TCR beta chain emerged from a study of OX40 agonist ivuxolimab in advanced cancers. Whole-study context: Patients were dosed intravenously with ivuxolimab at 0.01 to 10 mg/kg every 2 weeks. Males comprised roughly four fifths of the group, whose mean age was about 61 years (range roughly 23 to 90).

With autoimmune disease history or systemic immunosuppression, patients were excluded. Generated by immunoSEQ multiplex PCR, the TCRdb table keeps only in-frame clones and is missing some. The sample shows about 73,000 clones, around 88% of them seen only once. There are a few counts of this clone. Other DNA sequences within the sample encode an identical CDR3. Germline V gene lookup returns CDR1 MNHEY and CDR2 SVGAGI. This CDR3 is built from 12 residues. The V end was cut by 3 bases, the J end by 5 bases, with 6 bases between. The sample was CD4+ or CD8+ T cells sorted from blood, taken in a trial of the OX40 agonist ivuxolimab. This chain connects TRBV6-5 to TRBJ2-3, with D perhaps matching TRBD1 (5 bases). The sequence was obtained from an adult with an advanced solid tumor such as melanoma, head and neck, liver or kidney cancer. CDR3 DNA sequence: TGTGCCAGCAGTTATACAGGAGATACGCAGTATTTT. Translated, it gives CASSYTGDTQYF.